These 12 T cell receptor beta chains were sequenced from one sample in a study of blood T cell repertoires in COVID-19. The method was immunoSEQ multiplex PCR; TCRdb's version includes in-frame clones alone and lacks a portion of them. The data hold approximately 200,000 clones, with over 75% observed a single time. Specimen: peripheral blood. The receptors derive from a woman between 50 and 59 years old with acute or convalescent COVID-19.

The chain combines TRBV10-2 with TRBJ2-6; D not certain. V was cut by 7 bases and J by 2 bases, with 6 bases left in between. The germline V gene has CDR1 WSHSY and CDR2 SAAADI. This CDR3 is 13 amino acids long. The CDR3 here is CASKLTGANVLTF. CDR3 coding DNA: TGCGCCAGCAAACTGACTGGGGCCAACGTCCTGACTTTC.

The V and J genes are TRBV5-1 and TRBJ2-3; 7 bases map to TRBD2. The J segment lost 2 bases and the V segment lost 0 bases, leaving 6 bases of the junction unmatched. Per the germline V gene, CDR1 is SGHRS and CDR2 is YFSETQ. The CDR3 loop spans 16 amino acids. The CDR3 region is CASSLGASGFTDTQYF. CDR3 nucleotide sequence: TGCGCCAGCAGCTTGGGGGCTAGCGGATTCACAGATACGCAGTATTTT.

V is TRBV2 and J is TRBJ2-7, with TRBD2 matching over 10 bases. The CDR3 is 12 residues long. The ends lost 9 bases at V and 3 bases at J; junction bases unmatched: 2. CDR1 and CDR2 (germline): SNHLY, FYNNEI. The CDR3 coding sequence is TGTGCCAGTCGACTAGCGGGCTACGAGCAGTACTTC. Encoded protein: CASRLAGYEQYF.

The genes are TRBV7-2 and TRBJ1-2, with D perhaps matching TRBD1 (5 bases). This CDR3 is built from 16 residues. The V end lost 5 bases, the J end lost 6 bases, and 22 bases lay between the germline ends. Germline assignment: CDR1 SGHTA and CDR2 FQGNSA. The CDR3 DNA sequence: TGTGCCAGCAGCCCCTATCGGGGGAGGGAGGGTAATGGCTACACCTTC. This gives the protein CASSPYRGREGNGYTF.

In its sample, this clone was seen once. The genes are TRBV11-3 and TRBJ2-1; TRBD2 might be the D (6 bases). This CDR3 is built from 15 residues. CDR1 is SGHNT, CDR2 YENEEA, per germline. Between the trimmed V and J ends, which lost 2 bases and 2 bases, there was a span of 10 bases. The CDR3 coding sequence is TGTGCCAGCAGCTTAATTAGCGGCCCCTACAATGAGCAGTTCTTC. This codes for CASSLISGPYNEQFF.

The chain carries TRBV5-1 and TRBJ2-6; the match to TRBD1 covers 8 bases. Germline V gene lookup returns CDR1 SGHRS and CDR2 YFSETQ. Unmatched junction bases numbered 15, after V lost 3 bases and J lost 4 bases. The CDR3 is made up of 19 amino acids. CDR3 DNA sequence: TGCGCCAGCAGCTCAACCGGACAGGGCCGTGGAGGCGGGGCCAACGTCCTGACTTTC. It specifies CASSSTGQGRGGGANVLTF.

This clone has just one count. This rearrangement joins TRBV6-5 to TRBJ1-5, with D possibly being TRBD1 (5 bases). CDR3 length: 12 residues. The V end was cut by 6 bases, the J end by 6 bases, with 9 bases between. Germline assignment: CDR1 MNHEY and CDR2 SVGAGI. CDR3 DNA: TGTGCCAGCAGATGGGGCGGTCAGCCCCAGCATTTT. Protein: CASRWGGQPQHF.

J is TRBJ2-7 and V is TRBV10-2, with 11 nucleotides matching TRBD2. The V gene's germline CDR1 is WSHSY and CDR2 SAAADI. With 8 bases clipped from V and 3 bases from J, the junction kept 3 bases outside the gene matches. The CDR3 covers 13 residues. The CDR3 bases are TGCGCCAGCCGGACTAGCGGGTACTACGAGCAGTACTTC. Its protein product is CASRTSGYYEQYF.

The genes are TRBV6-6 and TRBJ2-7, with D perhaps matching TRBD1 (5 bases). This CDR3 has 13 residues. Trimming removed 6 bases at V and 1 base at J, with 10 bases between. CDR1 and CDR2 (germline): MNHNY, SVGAGI (reference sequence). The CDR3 sequence is CASSHDSSYEQYF. The CDR3 DNA reads TGTGCCAGCAGCCACGACAGTTCCTACGAGCAGTACTTC.

This rearrangement joins TRBV18 to TRBJ1-2; D uncertain. This CDR3 contains 13 residues. Germline-derived CDR1 and CDR2 are KGHSH and LQKENI. V dropped 2 bases and J dropped 10 bases, with 14 bases sitting between them. DNA of the CDR3: TGTGCCAGCTCACCAGAGGGCCACTTCCCCTACACCTTC. Translation: CASSPEGHFPYTF.

The chain is built from TRBV9 and TRBJ2-1; 11 positions match TRBD2. With V trimmed by 0 bases and J by 6 bases, 2 bases remained unmatched. Germline values: CDR1 SGDLS, CDR2 YYNGEE. There are 15 residues in the CDR3. The CDR3 nucleotides are TGTGCCAGCAGCGTAGCTAGCGGGGGGATCAATGAGCAGTTCTTC. It translates to CASSVASGGINEQFF.

This clone was seen a handful of times. This chain links TRBV27 with TRBJ1-1; possible D gene TRBD1, 5 bases. V lost 4 bases to trimming and J lost 5 bases, with 14 bases between them. This CDR3 contains 14 residues. Germline V gene lookup returns CDR1 MNHEY and CDR2 SMNVEV (reference sequence). CDR3 amino acids: CASSSSPGITEAFF. The CDR3 coding sequence is TGTGCCAGCAGTTCGTCACCAGGGATTACTGAAGCTTTCTTT.